This TCR beta chain was captured by sequencing in a study of naive and memory T cell subsets (dated by TCRdb to about 2017). Regarding the research as a whole: An open-source, UMI-based TCR alpha and beta sequencing pipeline was applied to sorted naive and memory peripheral blood T cell subsets. The functional CMV T cell responses agreed completely with IgG serology results. RNA was DNase-treated and reverse transcribed with TCR constant-region primers, mostly using SuperScript III.

Overall study outcomes, separate from this receptor: A clonotype was defined as a single alpha or beta chain sequence rather than as a paired alpha/beta receptor. TCR abundance followed a power law with an exponent that was different for naive and memory subsets but consistent across the three individuals. A few larger clonotypes were present in naive repertoires, particularly the CD8 repertoires, and these clonotypes were possibly memory cells re-expressing CD45RA. RNA-based TCR counts may be affected by expression changes linked to T cell activation and differentiation. Once error correction was done, more than 90% of naive TCR sequences showed up just once, which made the naive abundance distributions much steeper than those of the memory subsets. The repertoire findings for the naive and memory subsets could not be validated, as no ground truth was available. Gini index rose and Shannon and inverse Simpson diversity fell from naive through CM, EM and EMRA in both CD4 and CD8 cells.

From the second PCR step on, the TCR alpha and beta chain libraries were amplified in separate reactions. To determine each donor's CMV status, fresh PBMCs were stimulated overnight with CMV viral lysate, and IFNgamma production from CD4+ T cells was then assessed. Using Miltenyi beads, CD4 T cells were first positively selected, and CD8 T cells were then positively selected from the CD4-negative fraction. After staining for CD3, CD4, CD8, CD45RA, CD27 and a live/dead dye, cells were sorted on a BD Aria II into four subsets based on CD45RA and CD27. Three healthy volunteers provided blood, and the blood of each volunteer was split into CD4 and CD8 T cells and then into four differentiation subsets. Around 120 ml of peripheral blood was collected from each donor, and PBMC were isolated from the blood using Ficoll-Paque PLUS density-gradient centrifugation. Sorted cells were lysed in RLT buffer, and RNA was extracted with a Qiagen RNeasy kit and stored at -80°C.

Libraries were prepared through UMI-ligation and nested PCR. To cover both TRBC1 and TRBC2, the beta constant-region primer consisted of an equimolar mix of two oligonucleotides. Four rounds of PCR were used to amplify ligated cDNA, with nested alpha and beta constant-region primers being used together with the SP2 primer. A single-stranded oligonucleotide containing the SP2 primer and a 12-nucleotide UMI was joined to the 3' end of the cDNA by T4 RNA ligase 1. Incubation of the ligation reaction was carried out at 16 degrees C for about 18-25 hours. PCR2 was usually performed as a SYBR Green qPCR and halted at a preset threshold so that over-amplification would not occur. All purifications after the first were performed with Agencourt AMPure XP magnetic beads. Library amounts were measured by Qubit and library quality was assessed on a TapeStation, where the main peak was expected at around 650 bp. Sequencing of the pooled libraries was done on an Illumina MiSeq using v2 2x251 paired-end kits, which typically yielded roughly 0.95-2.2 million reads per sample. Each sample library was pooled at around 4.1 nM, and about 5-7% PhiX was included to improve cluster recognition. For the original study's pipeline: Decombinator assigned V and J genes to Demultiplexor-processed FASTQ reads by tag matching, allowing a single base-pair mismatch. By using UMIs, Collapsinator corrected both sequencing errors and the frequency errors caused by PCR heterogeneity. TCRs were translated and CDR3s were extracted from the conserved cysteine to the FGXG phenylalanine by CDR3Translator, with non-productive sequences being flagged. Gini, Shannon entropy and inverse Simpson indices were computed after subsampling the repertoires to the same number of UMI-defined TCRs. Within the linear range, a power law was fitted to clonotype abundance distributions using maximum likelihood. When run on a single naive CD8 sample, MIGEC and the pipeline yielded similar UMI counts, similar unique TCR numbers and similar clonal distributions. In one analysis, naive TCRs that were also found in any memory subset of the same donor were excluded from the naive repertoire. Repertoires were searched for around 8,000 CMV-associated CDR3 sequences compiled from VDJdb and a published dataset. TCRdb reprocessing: public reads trimmed at Q25 with fastp, clones called with MiXCR, in-frame beta chains kept. For every CDR3 protein sequence, its rows merge into one entry that carries the most common genes and DNA. The V and J calls come from TCRdb's annotation, not from the publication. In all, the sample holds roughly 83,000 distinct CDR3 sequences, and 10% to 12% of those were seen once. The ten biggest clones cover 0.13% of the sample.

Trimming at the junction amounts to 3 bases on V and 0 bases on J, and the germline ends lie 9 bases apart. CDR1 is given as SGHAT and CDR2 as FQNNGV, both from the germline V gene. The CDR3 holds 15 amino acids from the cysteine to the phenylalanine. Only the CDR3 DNA is retained, 45 bases long and in frame from the first base. As regards this clonotype: The specificity of this receptor is unknown. No much larger clonotype is one base removed from it; base qualities were not supplied.

This receptor chain uses TRBV11-2 and TRBJ1-5; 6 matching bases give a weak D call of TRBD1. This clonotype originated in a human donor in good health. The specimen was naive CD4+ T cells from blood. In light of the paper, this sample's cell subset or site label describes: naive T cells, CD45RA high CD27+. The CDR3 amino acid sequence is: CASSFTGISNQPQHF. The nucleotide sequence reads as follows: TGTGCCAGCAGCTTTACAGGGATTAGCAATCAGCCCCAGCATTTT.